The 13 T cell receptor beta chains listed next were all sequenced from one sample in a study of sequential checkpoint blockade in melanoma. This table comes from immunoSEQ multiplex PCR, and its TCRdb copy is limited to in-frame clones, with some not included. The table lists roughly 11,000 clones, about 80% of them singletons. Treatment described: randomized to nivolumab then ipilimumab (arm A) or the reverse (arm B). The sequenced sample was CD8+ T cells sorted from blood (inferred from file names), obtained from a patient given nivolumab and ipilimumab in sequence. The origin of the receptors is a human donor with melanoma.

The chain links TRBV5-1 to TRBJ1-1; D unresolved. Trimming removed 4 bases at V and 6 bases at J, with 13 bases between. Germline V CDR1 and CDR2: SGHRS, YFSETQ. This CDR3 comprises 13 residues. The CDR3 DNA follows: TGCGCCAGCAGCGTCGGTGGCGAGGCTGAAGCTTTCTTT. This encodes CASSVGGEAEAFF.

The chain couples TRBV4-1 to TRBJ2-7; 9 bases line up with TRBD1. With 0 bases clipped from V and 3 bases from J, the junction kept 6 bases outside the gene matches. Germline CDR1 is MGHRA and CDR2 is YSYEKL. The CDR3 has 16 amino acids. CDR3 sequence reads: CASSQDQGQGYYEQYF. CDR3 DNA: TGCGCCAGCAGCCAAGATCAGGGACAGGGTTACTACGAGCAGTACTTC.

The gene calls are TRBV27 and TRBJ2-5; 10 bases align to TRBD1. The J call may be in error: the DNA end matches TRBJ2-7 better. Germline CDR1 MNHEY, CDR2 SMNVEV (reference sequence). This CDR3 comprises 13 residues. The CDR3 spells CASRGTGAYEQYF. The CDR3 nucleotides are TGTGCCAGCAGGGGGACAGGGGCCTACGAGCAGTACTTC.

V usage is TRBV28 and J usage is TRBJ2-3; the match to TRBD1 covers 9 bases. The length of the CDR3 is 16 residues. J was trimmed by 2 bases and V by 1 base; bases with no gene match: 4. Germline loops: CDR1 MDHEN, CDR2 SYDVKM. The CDR3 DNA reads as TGTGCCAGCAGTTTATATTGGGACAGGGACACAGATACGCAGTATTTT. It is translated as CASSLYWDRDTDTQYF.

The chain carries TRBV9 and TRBJ2-5; 10 nucleotides line up with TRBD2. This CDR3 spans 18 amino acids. Germline assignment: CDR1 SGDLS and CDR2 YYNGEE. V lost 0 bases to trimming and J lost 2 bases; unmatched junction nucleotides: 10. CDR3 in DNA: TGTGCCAGCAGCGTAGAGATAGCGGGGGGCGAAGAACAAGAGACCCAGTACTTC. It encodes CASSVEIAGGEEQETQYF. Using reference TRBV9 and TRBJ2-5 for the parts outside the CDR3, the full variable domain is DSGVTQTPKHLITATGQRVTLRCSPRSGDLSVYWYQQSLDQGLQFLIQYYNGEERAKGNILERFSAQQFPDLHSELNLSSLELGDSALYFCASSVEIAGGEEQETQYFGPGTRLLVL.

The rearrangement links TRBV27 to TRBJ2-2, with D tentatively TRBD2 (5 bases). The CDR3 is made up of 14 amino acids. V was trimmed by 9 bases and J by 5 bases, leaving 16 bases between them. The V gene's germline CDR1 is MNHEY and CDR2 SMNVEV (reference sequence). CDR3 nucleotide sequence: TGTGCCAGTACCGGGAAGCCGAGAACCGGGGAGCTGTTTTTT. Its translation is CASTGKPRTGELFF.

The chain joins TRBV9 to TRBJ2-1, with 7 bases lining up with TRBD2. J gave up 7 bases and V 0 bases, and 4 bases lay outside the gene matches. This CDR3 region has 14 residues. Germline V lookup: CDR1 SGDLS, CDR2 YYNGEE. DNA for the CDR3: TGTGCCAGCAGCGTAGATGGGGGGGAGAATGAGCAGTTCTTC. Amino acids: CASSVDGGENEQFF.

This clone was observed a handful of times. The rearrangement joins TRBV7-9 to TRBJ1-2, with TRBD1 as a possible D gene (6 bases). This CDR3 region has 12 residues. V lost 2 bases to trimming and J lost 6 bases, with 7 bases between them. Germline loops: CDR1 SEHNR, CDR2 FQNEAQ (reference sequence). Here the CDR3 reads CASSLSGDGYTF. For the CDR3, the DNA is TGTGCCAGCAGCTTATCAGGGGATGGCTACACCTTC.

The J gene is TRBJ1-3, the V gene TRBV2; the match to TRBD1 covers 7 bases. The V gene's germline CDR1 is SNHLY and CDR2 FYNNEI. With 5 bases clipped from V and 4 bases from J, the junction kept 5 bases outside the gene matches. The CDR3 covers 14 residues. This CDR3 is CASSTTGLGNTIYF. CDR3 nucleotide sequence: TGTGCCAGCAGTACGACAGGGCTCGGAAACACCATATATTTT.

This clone was recorded only once. The chain couples TRBV6-5 to TRBJ2-2; maybe TRBD1 (5 bases). Looked up from germline, CDR1 is MNHEY and CDR2 is SVGAGI. The CDR3 consists of 14 residues. Between the trimmed V and J ends, which lost 8 bases and 5 bases, there was a span of 15 bases. The CDR3 DNA is TGTGCCAGCGTCCTTGGCGCAGGGACCGGGGAGCTGTTTTTT. Translation gives CASVLGAGTGELFF.

This chain uses TRBV28 with TRBJ2-1, with a weak D call TRBD2 (6 bases). Germline assignment: CDR1 MDHEN and CDR2 SYDVKM. Trimming removed 8 bases from V and 3 bases from J, with 8 bases in between. The CDR3 has 12 amino acids. In nucleotides, the CDR3 is TGTGCCAGCTGGGGACTCTACAATGAGCAGTTCTTC. Translating it yields CASWGLYNEQFF. Combining the CDR3 with reference TRBV28 and TRBJ2-1 gives the whole variable domain DVKVTQSSRYLVKRTGEKVFLECVQDMDHENMFWYRQDPGLGLRLIYFSYDVKMKEKGDIPEGYSVSREKKERFSLILESASTNQTSMYLCASWGLYNEQFFGPGTRLTVL.

The V gene is TRBV7-6, the J gene TRBJ2-5; 11 bases line up with TRBD2. CDR3 length: 19 amino acids. Trimming removed 0 bases from V and 5 bases from J; junction bases left unmatched: 14. Germline assignment: CDR1 SGHVS and CDR2 FNYEAQ. In nucleotides, the CDR3 is TGTGCCAGCAGCTTAGCACACATTACCCTAGCGGGGGGCCTGGAGACCCAGTACTTC. Protein sequence: CASSLAHITLAGGLETQYF.

The chain links TRBV6-5 to TRBJ2-7, with TRBD1 as a possible D gene (6 bases). The germline gives CDR1 MNHEY, CDR2 SVGAGI. Trimming pared 4 bases from V and 1 base from J, leaving 8 bases between. The CDR3 totals 13 residues. Here the CDR3 reads CASSWDISYEQYF. CDR3 bases: TGTGCCAGCAGTTGGGACATTTCCTACGAGCAGTACTTC.